This T cell receptor beta chain was sequenced during a study of T cells in Graves' hyperthyroidism and ophthalmopathy. Authors of the study amplified TCR beta CDR3 regions from RNA transcripts. In the first-round RT-PCR of the TCR CDR3, the HTBI primer set was used. Each CDR3 protein is one row after TCRdb ran MiXCR on the multiplex PCR reads. The table has hundreds of thousands of distinct CDR3 sequences, approximately 40% seen once. The patients, who ranged from 18 to 65 in age, presented with newly diagnosed hyperthyroidism lasting under 2 months. Uncontrolled infections, other autoimmune diseases, pregnancy or lactation led to exclusion of patients. The CDR3 spans 13 residues. Germline values: CDR1 SQVTM, CDR2 ANQGSEA. V dropped 8 bases and J dropped 5; count of bases not matched to a gene: 10. Whole-study findings and limits: Most clonotypes that expanded in the thyroid above 0.001 also showed up in blood. Onset of ophthalmopathy came a median roughly 6.9 months after the model predicted it.

A note on this clonotype: Its matching antigen is unknown.

The TCR was taken from a man younger than 35 with Graves' hyperthyroidism. The sequenced material came from blood. V and J are TRBV29-1 and TRBJ1-1; TRBD1 agrees at 8 bases. CDR3 sequence: CSLETRGRTEAFF. In DNA form, the CDR3 reads TGCAGCTTGGAAACCAGGGGGCGGACTGAAGCTTTCTTT.